One and the same sample provided the 22 T cell receptor beta chains below, sequenced in a study of cytomegalovirus exposure and HLA in healthy donors. Primers: 60 Vbeta forward and 13 Jbeta reverse. TCRdb keeps only in-frame clones here, not all; method: immunoSEQ multiplex PCR. The data show some 150,000 clones, more than 9.5% seen once. The source material was PBMCs. These receptors were obtained from a man aged 45-65 years in good health and CMV-seronegative.

This chain uses TRBV29-1 with TRBJ1-1, with TRBD1 as a possible D gene (5 bases). The CDR3 sequence is 14 residues long. The V gene's germline CDR1 is SQVTM and CDR2 ANQGSEA. V was shortened by 7 bases and J by 3 bases, with 18 bases between the two germline ends. The CDR3 region is CSATGTYKDTEAFF. Here the CDR3 DNA reads TGCAGCGCCACTGGGACTTACAAGGACACTGAAGCTTTCTTT. Using reference TRBV29-1 and TRBJ1-1 for the parts outside the CDR3, the full variable domain is SAVISQKPSRDICQRGTSLTIQCQVDSQVTMMFWYRQQPGQSLTLIATANQGSEATYESGFVIDKFPISRPNLTFSTLTVSNMSPEDSSIYLCSATGTYKDTEAFFGQGTRLTVV.

This clone has only a few counts. This CDR3 reads CASSIVHRSTKNIQYF. CDR3 bases: TGTGCCAGTAGTATAGTGCACAGGTCAACCAAAAACATTCAGTACTTC. V and J are TRBV19 and TRBJ2-4; TRBD1 is a possible D gene (5 bases). Trimming took 1 base from V and 2 from J, leaving 12 bases between them. CDR1 is LNHDA, CDR2 SQIVND, per germline (reference sequence). The CDR3 contains 16 residues. The full variable domain, completed using reference TRBV19 and TRBJ2-4, is DGGITQSPKYLFRKEGQNVTLSCEQNLNHDAMYWYRQDPGQGLRLIYYSQIVNDFQKGDIAEGYSVSREKKESFPLTVTSAQKNPTAFYLCASSIVHRSTKNIQYFGAGTRLSVL.

This clone was seen only a few times. This sequence joins TRBV5-1 and TRBJ2-5; 16 bases map to TRBD2. The CDR3 spans 18 residues. Germline V gene lookup returns CDR1 SGHRS and CDR2 YFSETQ. With 3 bases clipped from V and 11 bases from J, the junction kept 16 bases outside the gene matches. The chain's CDR3 is CASSWGTGGTSGGAAQYF. The CDR3 DNA sequence: TGCGCCAGCAGCTGGGGGACAGGAGGGACTAGCGGGGGGGCCGCGCAGTACTTC. Full variable domain (rest looked up from reference TRBV5-1 and TRBJ2-5): KAGVTQTPRYLIKTRGQQVTLSCSPISGHRSVSWYQQTPGQGLQFLFEYFSETQRNKGNFPGRFSGRQFSNSRSEMNVSTLELGDSALYLCASSWGTGGTSGGAAQYFGPGTRLLVL.

The rearrangement uses TRBV28 and TRBJ1-4; weak D call: TRBD1 (6 bases). CDR1 is MDHEN and CDR2 is SYDVKM in the germline V gene. CDR3 size: 15 residues. V dropped 5 bases and J dropped 5 bases, with 15 bases sitting between them. This CDR3 reads CASSDRTAPNEKLFF. The DNA for the CDR3 is TGTGCCAGCAGTGACAGGACAGCACCCAATGAAAAACTGTTTTTT.

Points on this clone: The junction shows a germline mismatch at one end, possibly a read error. The chain couples TRBV7-9 to TRBJ2-2; 9 nucleotides line up with TRBD1. CDR3 length: 15 amino acids. Germline assignment: CDR1 SEHNR and CDR2 FQNEAQ (reference sequence). The chain's CDR3 is CASSSRTGVAGDLFF. Here the CDR3 DNA reads TGTGCCAGCAGCTCCCGGACAGGGGTTGCCGGGGATCTGTTTTTT.

V and J are TRBV19 and TRBJ1-4; 8 bases line up with TRBD1. The CDR3 length is 15 residues. The J segment lost 8 bases and the V segment lost 5 bases, leaving 10 bases of the junction unmatched. Germline CDR1 LNHDA, CDR2 SQIVND (reference sequence). The CDR3 nucleotides are TGTGCCAGTAGTGCCGGACAGGGAAGTGGGGAAAAACTGTTTTTT. Its translation: CASSAGQGSGEKLFF.

The chain couples TRBV25-1 to TRBJ1-1, with a possible D match to TRBD1 (5 bases). CDR3 length: 14 residues. Looked up from germline, CDR1 is MGHDK and CDR2 is SYGVNS. V shed 4 bases and J shed 3 bases, with 12 bases lying between them. The CDR3 coding sequence is TGTGCCAGCAGTGTTCAGGGAAGGTACACTGAAGCTTTCTTT. It is translated as CASSVQGRYTEAFF.

V gene TRBV11-2 combines with J gene TRBJ2-3, with 9 bases fitting TRBD2. CDR3 size: 14 residues. From germline, CDR1 is SGHAT and CDR2 FQNNGV. Trimming at V came to 5 bases and at J to 3 bases, leaving 3 bases not matched to a gene. The CDR3 here is CASSPGLATDTQYF. For the CDR3, the DNA is TGTGCCAGCAGCCCGGGACTAGCAACAGATACGCAGTATTTT.

The genes are TRBV7-3 and TRBJ2-3; 7 bases are shared with TRBD2. With V trimmed by 5 bases and J by 8 bases, 7 bases remained unmatched. Germline V gene data show CDR1 as SGHTA and CDR2 as FQGTGA. The CDR3 totals 13 residues. The CDR3 loop reads CASSMAGEGTQYF. CDR3 nucleotide sequence: TGTGCCAGCAGCATGGCGGGGGAAGGTACGCAGTATTTT.

This clone occurred a few times. V and J are TRBV9 and TRBJ1-2; 9 bases are shared with TRBD1. Germline trimming cut 3 bases from V and 6 bases from J; bases unmatched to any gene: 9. The CDR3 has 15 residues. Germline CDR1 is SGDLS and CDR2 is YYNGEE. The CDR3 DNA is TGTGCCAGCAGCGCAACCGACAGGGGGTCGGATGGCTACACCTTC. It specifies CASSATDRGSDGYTF.

This clone was counted between two and nine times. Written as DNA, the CDR3 is TGCGCCAGCACTCTTACAGGGCCGGGGAACACCGGGGAGCTGTTTTTT. It codes for CASTLTGPGNTGELFF. This sequence joins TRBV5-1 and TRBJ2-2, with a tentative D call TRBD1 (6 bases). V gave up 6 bases and J gave up 1 base, with 16 bases separating them. The germline V gene encodes CDR1 SGHRS and CDR2 YFSETQ. The CDR3 is made up of 16 amino acids.

This chain links TRBV4-2 with TRBJ2-1, with TRBD2 identical over 7 bases. The CDR3 runs to 16 residues. Germline CDR1 LGHNA, CDR2 YNFKEQ. V shed 4 bases and J 7 bases; nucleotides not matched to a gene: 13. The CDR3 nucleotides are TGTGCCAGCAGCCCTCCCGGGGAGGGGTCTGGAAATGAGCAGTTCTTC. Translating it yields CASSPPGEGSGNEQFF.

This clone was detected a few times. The chain carries TRBV19 and TRBJ2-5; 9 bases are shared with TRBD1. Trimming at V came to 2 bases and at J to 4 bases, leaving 8 bases not matched to a gene. The CDR3 covers 16 residues. Germline CDR1 is LNHDA and CDR2 is SQIVND (reference sequence). CDR3 loop: CASSIPDRGSTETQYF. CDR3 nucleotides: TGTGCCAGTAGTATACCGGACAGGGGTTCGACAGAGACCCAGTACTTC.

J is TRBJ1-2 and V is TRBV4-1; TRBD1 matches 7 bases. Trimming took 3 bases from V and 2 from J; bases not matched to a gene: 6. The germline V gene encodes CDR1 MGHRA and CDR2 YSYEKL. The CDR3 loop spans 15 amino acids. CDR3 bases: TGCGCCAGCAGCCAGGACCAGGGGGAGAACTATGGCTACACCTTC. Its protein is CASSQDQGENYGYTF.

This sequence joins TRBV9 and TRBJ1-2; D is perhaps TRBD1 (5 bases). V lost 0 bases and J lost 4, with 13 bases in between. The CDR3 has 15 amino acids. Germline V lookup: CDR1 SGDLS, CDR2 YYNGEE. CDR3 protein: CASSVGSGGGYGYTF. The CDR3 coding sequence is TGTGCCAGCAGCGTAGGATCGGGGGGGGGCTATGGCTACACCTTC.

This clone was detected only a few times. The rearrangement links TRBV14 to TRBJ2-6; D not certain. Per the germline V gene, CDR1 is SGHDN and CDR2 is FVKESK. V was clipped by 0 bases and J by 4 bases, with 10 bases between them. The CDR3 runs 16 residues. The DNA for the CDR3 is TGTGCCAGCAGCCAAGACGAGGCAGCAGGGGCCAACGTCCTGACTTTC. It encodes CASSQDEAAGANVLTF.

This clone was seen a few times. The rearrangement uses TRBV6-5 and TRBJ1-3; D gene unclear. The CDR3 has 15 amino acids. The germline CDR1 and CDR2 sequences are MNHEY and SVGAGI. Trimming removed 5 bases from V and 0 bases from J, with 11 bases in between. The CDR3 loop is CASSQTAGSGNTIYF. CDR3 coding DNA: TGTGCCAGCAGTCAAACAGCCGGCTCTGGAAACACCATATATTTT.

The gene calls are TRBV6-6 and TRBJ2-5; D unresolved. Germline assignment: CDR1 MNHNY and CDR2 SVGAGI (reference sequence). V was pared by 2 bases and J by 3 bases, with 10 bases between. The CDR3 contains 14 residues. CDR3: CASSYGQSKETQYF. In DNA, the CDR3 is TGTGCCAGCAGTTACGGGCAGAGCAAAGAGACCCAGTACTTC.

V usage is TRBV25-1 and J usage is TRBJ1-1; D unresolved. The CDR3 spans 14 residues. CDR1 MGHDK and CDR2 SYGVNS come from the germline V gene. V lost 7 bases and J lost 1, with 13 bases in between. For the CDR3, the DNA is TGTGCCAGCACCCCCTCGGAGCGGAACACTGAAGCTTTCTTT. Translation gives CASTPSERNTEAFF.

The chain carries TRBV5-8 and TRBJ1-3; D unresolved. This CDR3 has 16 residues. The V gene lost 0 bases and the J gene lost 0 bases, with 10 bases spanning the gap. Germline-derived CDR1 and CDR2 are SGHTS and YDEGEE. CDR3 sequence: CASSLVRASSGNTIYF. Written as DNA, the CDR3 is TGTGCCAGCAGCTTGGTGCGGGCGAGCTCTGGAAACACCATATATTTT.

The CDR3 sequence: CASSTLLGVAAFF. CDR3 nucleotides: TGTGCCAGCAGTACTCTCCTGGGAGTTGCGGCTTTCTTT. This chain joins TRBV27 and TRBJ1-1, with unresolved D. The CDR3 sequence is 13 residues long. Germline values: CDR1 MNHEY, CDR2 SMNVEV (reference sequence). Trimming cost V 5 bases and J 11 bases, with 18 bases left between them.

This clone occurred a few times. The rearrangement joins TRBV6-5 to TRBJ2-3; possible D gene TRBD1, 6 bases. The V end lost 0 bases, the J end lost 10 bases, and 14 bases lay between the germline ends. CDR1 is MNHEY and CDR2 is SVGAGI in the germline V gene. This CDR3 comprises 14 residues. In nucleotides, the CDR3 is TGTGCCAGCAGTTACTCGAGGTCAGGGGTGGCGCAGTATTTT. Amino acid sequence: CASSYSRSGVAQYF.